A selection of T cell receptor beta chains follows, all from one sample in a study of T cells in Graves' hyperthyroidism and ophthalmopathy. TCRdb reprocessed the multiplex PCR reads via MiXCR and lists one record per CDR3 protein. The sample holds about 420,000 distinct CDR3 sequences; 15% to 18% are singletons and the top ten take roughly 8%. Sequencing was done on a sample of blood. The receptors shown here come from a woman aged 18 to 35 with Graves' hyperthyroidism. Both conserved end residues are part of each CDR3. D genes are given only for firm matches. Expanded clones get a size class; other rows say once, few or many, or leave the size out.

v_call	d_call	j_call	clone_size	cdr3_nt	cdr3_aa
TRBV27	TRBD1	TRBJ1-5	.	TGTGCCAGCAGTCCCCGGGACAGGGGTCAGCCCCAGCATTTT	CASSPRDRGQPQHF
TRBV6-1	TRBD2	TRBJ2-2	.	TGTGCCAGCAGTAGATTGGCGGGGGGGAGGGACACCGGGGAGCTGTTTTTT	CASSRLAGGRDTGELFF
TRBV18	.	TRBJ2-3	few	TGTGCCAGCTCACCCCAAAGTCGGCTAGGAGGCACAGATACGCAGTATTTT	CASSPQSRLGGTDTQYF
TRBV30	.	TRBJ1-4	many	TGTGCCTGGAATGGGGGGTTTAATGAAAAACTGTTTTTT	CAWNGGFNEKLFF
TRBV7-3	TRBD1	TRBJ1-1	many	TGTGCCAGCAGCTGGGACAGGGGAAAGAACACTGAAGCTTTCTTT	CASSWDRGKNTEAFF
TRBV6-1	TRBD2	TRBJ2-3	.	TGTGCCAGCAGTTCAGAGCGGGGGGGCGGGTCAGATACGCAGTATTTT	CASSSERGGGSDTQYF
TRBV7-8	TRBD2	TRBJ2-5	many	TGTGCCAGCAGCCCACTAGCGGGAGGGATAGAGACCCAGTACTTC	CASSPLAGGIETQYF
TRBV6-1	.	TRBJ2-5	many	TGTGCCAGCAGGACCGGGACCAAAGAGACCCAGTACTTC	CASRTGTKETQYF
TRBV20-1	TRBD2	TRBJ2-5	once	TGCAGTGCCCGCCCCCGGGTTAGCGGGAGTGTCCAAGAGACCCAGTACTTC	CSARPRVSGSVQETQYF
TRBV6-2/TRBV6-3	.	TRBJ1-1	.	TGTGCCAGCAGTACCTGGGAGGGTGGGAACACTGAAGCTTTCTTT	CASSTWEGGNTEAFF
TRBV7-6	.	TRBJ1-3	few	TGTGCCAGCAGCTCCCTCGACAGTTTCTCTGGAAACACCATATATTTT	CASSSLDSFSGNTIYF
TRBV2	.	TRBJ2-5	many	TGTGCCAGCAGTCGGGTTAGGGCGACTAGGAACACCCAAGAGACCCAGTACTTC	CASSRVRATRNTQETQYF
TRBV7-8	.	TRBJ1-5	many	TGTGCCAGCAGCTTGGACCGGTGGGGGAATCAGCCCCAGCATTTT	CASSLDRWGNQPQHF
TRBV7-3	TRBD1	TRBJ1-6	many	TGTGCCAGCAGCTTAAACAGGGGCTCGAATTCACCCCTCCACTTT	CASSLNRGSNSPLHF
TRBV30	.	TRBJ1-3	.	TGTGCCTGGAGTGCGACTGGAAACACCATATATTTT	CAWSATGNTIYF
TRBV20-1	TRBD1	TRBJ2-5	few	TGCAGTGCTAGCGACACATCCGGGACAGGTGACAAGACCCAGTACTTC	CSASDTSGTGDKTQYF
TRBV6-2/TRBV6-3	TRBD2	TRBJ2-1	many	TGTGCCACTCTAGCGGGATCCTACAATGAGCAGTTCTTC	CATLAGSYNEQFF
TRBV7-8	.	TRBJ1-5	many	TGTGCCAGCAGCTGGGAACCGGGGGGCAATCAGCCCCAGCATTTT	CASSWEPGGNQPQHF
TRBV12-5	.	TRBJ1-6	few	TGTGCTAGTGGTCGCGAAGGAAATTCACCCCTCCACTTT	CASGREGNSPLHF
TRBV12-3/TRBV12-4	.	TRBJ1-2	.	TGTGCCACCGACCCGCGACCGCGACAATCAAGCTACACCTTC	CATDPRPRQSSYTF
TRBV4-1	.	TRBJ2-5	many	TGCGCCAGCAGCCAATTCCTCCTTCGGGAGACCCAGTACTTC	CASSQFLLRETQYF
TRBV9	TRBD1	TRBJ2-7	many	TGTGCCAGCAGCGTAGGGACAGGGTCGTCCTACGAGCAGTACTTC	CASSVGTGSSYEQYF
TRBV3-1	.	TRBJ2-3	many	TGTGCCAGCAGCCAAGGAATGCGCGTCACAGATACGCAGTATTTT	CASSQGMRVTDTQYF
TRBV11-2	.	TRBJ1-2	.	TGTGCCAGCAGCTTACAAGGGGCGAATGGCTACACCTTC	CASSLQGANGYTF
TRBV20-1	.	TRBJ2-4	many	TGCAGTGCTGACCGGGCCAGTGGTTACATTCAGTACTTC	CSADRASGYIQYF